This record covers a single TCR beta chain. As yet, its antigen is unknown. The germline gives CDR1 SGDLS, CDR2 YYNGEE. The V end lost 0 bases, the J end lost 6 bases, and 5 bases lay between the germline ends. This CDR3 region has 12 residues. The data derive from a study of cytomegalovirus exposure and HLA in healthy donors. On the study more broadly: Drawn from HLA-typed donors, around 85 million unique TCRs were held in an early data release. Study-level findings and limits: Beyond CMV serostatus, there was no information to go on about immune exposure.

The PCR was carried out with 60 Vbeta primers and 13 Jbeta primers. Repertoires were generated with immunoSEQ multiplex PCR, while TCRdb's copy carries only in-frame clones and drops some. Here the sample spans approximately 110,000 clones, approximately 81% being singletons. Sequenced: PBMCs. This sequence was found in a young woman in good health and CMV-seropositive. V and J are TRBV9 and TRBJ2-3; D gene ambiguous. The CDR3, as DNA: TGTGCCAGCAGCGTAGGTGGCGATACGCAGTATTTT. Its protein is CASSVGGDTQYF.